The source of this T cell receptor beta chain is a study of T cells after yellow fever vaccination. There are 16 residues in the CDR3. The V gene end was trimmed by 0 bases and the J gene end by 2 bases; junction bases not matched to a gene: 8. Germline lookup yields CDR1 SGHRS and CDR2 YFSETQ. UMIs were added to TCR cDNA along with a universal primer site when it was made by 5'RACE template switching. TCRdb independently ran MiXCR on the 5' RACE reads; one entry per CDR3 protein. This table holds hundreds of thousands of distinct CDR3 sequences, around an eighth found once. This clonotype was picked up a small number of times.

The rearrangement uses TRBV5-1 and TRBJ2-7, with 7 bases aligning to TRBD2. This sample comprised PBMCs, obtained on the day of the yellow fever booster vaccination. The TCR sequence derives from a man aged 25-45 years who received the YFV17D yellow fever vaccine. CDR3 protein: CASSLGLSGNAYEQYF. The CDR3 bases are TGCGCCAGCAGCTTGGGGCTGAGCGGGAACGCCTACGAGCAGTACTTC. Supplemented by reference TRBV5-1 and TRBJ2-7, the full variable domain reads KAGVTQTPRYLIKTRGQQVTLSCSPISGHRSVSWYQQTPGQGLQFLFEYFSETQRNKGNFPGRFSGRQFSNSRSEMNVSTLELGDSALYLCASSLGLSGNAYEQYFGPGTRLTVT.